This T cell receptor (beta chain) originates from a study of cytomegalovirus exposure and HLA in healthy donors. Study information: Earlier findings included 117 million unique TCR beta sequences obtained from about 179 million T cells. Study-wide points: A later analysis associated 16,000 or so TCR beta sequences with HLA alleles at a 0.05 false discovery rate.

The PCR was carried out with 60 Vbeta primers and 13 Jbeta primers. This table comes from immunoSEQ multiplex PCR, and its TCRdb copy is limited to in-frame clones, with some not included. The sample consists of about 37,000 clones, 60% to 75% of them appearing once. Germline CDR1 and CDR2: MNHNS and SASEGT. Between the trimmed V and J ends, which lost 2 bases and 5 bases, there was a span of 12 bases. This CDR3 comprises 14 residues. This clone is labeled medium-sized (0.01 to 0.1%). What it binds is unknown. The sample consisted of PBMCs. The TCR comes from a man aged 40-49 years in good health and CMV-seronegative. V usage is TRBV6-1 and J usage is TRBJ2-5, with D possibly matching TRBD2 (5 bases). In nucleotides, the CDR3 is TGTGCCAGCAGTGAACTAGCTACCCGGGAGACCCAGTACTTC. Amino acid sequence: CASSELATRETQYF.